The TCR beta chain described here comes from a study of blood T cell repertoires in COVID-19. Across the whole study: Samples taken during acute and convalescent COVID-19 were collected in the United States, Italy and Spain. In each case, the material was cDNA or gDNA derived from T cells, B-cell-depleted T cells, or PBMCs.

Original analysis: From reference gene primer amplification, estimates of nucleated cell counts were derived. Repertoires were generated with immunoSEQ multiplex PCR, while TCRdb's copy carries only in-frame clones and drops some. D and trimming come from the DNA, and the V and J calls and clone size come from that table. The table shows over 85,000 clones, with around 79% occurring only once. Germline V gene sequence: CDR1 MNHEY, CDR2 SVGAGI. The CDR3 extends over 16 amino acids. V dropped 2 bases and J dropped 0; count of bases not matched to a gene: 4. This clonotype was sampled from a human donor in a cohort sampled during active COVID-19. Sequencing was performed on peripheral blood. The chain is built from TRBV6-5 and TRBJ2-1; TRBD2 aligns across 7 bases. The DNA for the CDR3 is TGTGCCAGCAGTTACGGTCGGGACTACTCCTACAATGAGCAGTTCTTC. Residues: CASSYGRDYSYNEQFF.